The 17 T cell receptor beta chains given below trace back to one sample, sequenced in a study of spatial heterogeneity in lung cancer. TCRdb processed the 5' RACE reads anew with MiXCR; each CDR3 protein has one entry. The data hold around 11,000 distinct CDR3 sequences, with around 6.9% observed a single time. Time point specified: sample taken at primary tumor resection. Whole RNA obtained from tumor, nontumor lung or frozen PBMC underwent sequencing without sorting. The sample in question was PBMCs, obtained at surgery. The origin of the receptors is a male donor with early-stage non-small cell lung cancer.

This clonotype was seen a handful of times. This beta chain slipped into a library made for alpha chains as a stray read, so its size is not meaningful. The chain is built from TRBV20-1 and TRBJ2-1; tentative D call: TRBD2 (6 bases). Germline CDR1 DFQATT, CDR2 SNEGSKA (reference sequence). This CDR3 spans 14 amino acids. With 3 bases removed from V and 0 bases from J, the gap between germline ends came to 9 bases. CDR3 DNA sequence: TGCAGTGCTAGGGGGGGAGTCTCCTACAATGAGCAGTTCTTC. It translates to CSARGGVSYNEQFF.

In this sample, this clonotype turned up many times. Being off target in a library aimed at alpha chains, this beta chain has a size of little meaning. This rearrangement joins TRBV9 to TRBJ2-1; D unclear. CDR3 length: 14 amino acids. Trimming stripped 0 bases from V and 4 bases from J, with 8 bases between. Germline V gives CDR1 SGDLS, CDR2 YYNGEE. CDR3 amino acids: CASSVATRYNEQFF. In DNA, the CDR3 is TGTGCCAGCAGCGTAGCAACCCGTTACAATGAGCAGTTCTTC.

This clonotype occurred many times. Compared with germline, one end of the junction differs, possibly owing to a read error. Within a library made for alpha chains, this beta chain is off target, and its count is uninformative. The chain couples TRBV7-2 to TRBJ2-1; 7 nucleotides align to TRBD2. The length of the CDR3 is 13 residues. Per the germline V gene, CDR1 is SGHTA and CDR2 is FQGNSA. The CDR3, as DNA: TGTGCCAGCAGCATATACCTAGCGGAAACCAGGCTCTTC. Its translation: CASSIYLAETRLF.

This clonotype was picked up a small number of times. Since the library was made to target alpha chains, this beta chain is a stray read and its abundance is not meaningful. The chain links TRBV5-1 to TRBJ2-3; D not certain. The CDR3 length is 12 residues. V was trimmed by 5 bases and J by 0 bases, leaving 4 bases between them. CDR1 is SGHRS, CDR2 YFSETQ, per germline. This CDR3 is CASRVSTDTQYF. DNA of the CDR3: TGCGCCAGCAGAGTTAGCACAGATACGCAGTATTTT.

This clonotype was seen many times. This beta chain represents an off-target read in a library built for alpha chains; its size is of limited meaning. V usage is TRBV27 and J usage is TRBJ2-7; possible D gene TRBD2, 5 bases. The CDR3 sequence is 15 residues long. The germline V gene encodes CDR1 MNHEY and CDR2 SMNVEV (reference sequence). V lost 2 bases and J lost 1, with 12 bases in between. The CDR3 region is CASSLKGVGSYEQYF. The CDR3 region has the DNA TGTGCCAGCAGTTTAAAGGGAGTGGGGTCCTACGAGCAGTACTTC.

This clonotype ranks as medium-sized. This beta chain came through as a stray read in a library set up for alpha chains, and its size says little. CDR3 region: CASSALDGRITDTQYF. CDR3 nucleotide sequence: TGTGCCAGCAGTGCCCTTGACGGGAGAATAACGGATACGCAGTATTTT. V usage is TRBV27 and J usage is TRBJ2-3, with TRBD2 as a possible D gene (6 bases). CDR1 and CDR2 from the germline V gene are MNHEY and SMNVEV (reference sequence). There are 16 residues in the CDR3. Trimming stripped 5 bases from V and 6 bases from J, with 21 bases between.

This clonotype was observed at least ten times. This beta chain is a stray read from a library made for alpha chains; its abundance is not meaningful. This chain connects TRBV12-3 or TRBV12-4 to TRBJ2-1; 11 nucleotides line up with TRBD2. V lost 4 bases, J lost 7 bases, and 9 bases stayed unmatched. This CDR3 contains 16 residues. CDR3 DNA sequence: TGTGCCAGCAGTTGGGGGACTAGCGGCCTTAGGAATGAGCAGTTCTTC. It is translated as CASSWGTSGLRNEQFF.

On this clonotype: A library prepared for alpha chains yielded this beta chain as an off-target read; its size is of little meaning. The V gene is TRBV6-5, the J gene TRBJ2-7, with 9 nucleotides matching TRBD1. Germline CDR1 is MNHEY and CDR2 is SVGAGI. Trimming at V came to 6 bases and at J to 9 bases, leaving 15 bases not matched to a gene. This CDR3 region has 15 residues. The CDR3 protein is CASSPPGQGPRGQYF. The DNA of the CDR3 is TGTGCCAGCAGCCCTCCGGGACAGGGACCCCGCGGGCAGTACTTC.

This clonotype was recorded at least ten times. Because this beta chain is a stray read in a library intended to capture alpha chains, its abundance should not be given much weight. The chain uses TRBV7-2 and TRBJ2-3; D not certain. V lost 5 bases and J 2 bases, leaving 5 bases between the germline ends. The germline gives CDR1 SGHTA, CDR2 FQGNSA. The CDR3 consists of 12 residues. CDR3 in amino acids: CASSAYTDTQYF. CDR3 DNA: TGTGCCAGCAGCGCCTACACAGATACGCAGTATTTT.

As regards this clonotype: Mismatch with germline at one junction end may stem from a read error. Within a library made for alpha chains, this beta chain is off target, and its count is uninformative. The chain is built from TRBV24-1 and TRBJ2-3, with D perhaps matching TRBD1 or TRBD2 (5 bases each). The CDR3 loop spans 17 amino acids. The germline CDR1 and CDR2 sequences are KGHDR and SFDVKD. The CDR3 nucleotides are TGTGCCGCCAGTGATTTAGGGCCGGGACCCTATCGGGATACGCAGTATTTT. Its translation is CAASDLGPGPYRDTQYF.

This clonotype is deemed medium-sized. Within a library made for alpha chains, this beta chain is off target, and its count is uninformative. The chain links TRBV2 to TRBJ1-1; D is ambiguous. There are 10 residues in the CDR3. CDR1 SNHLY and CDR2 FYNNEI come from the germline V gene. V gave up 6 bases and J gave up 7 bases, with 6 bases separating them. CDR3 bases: TGTGCCAGCAGCGACTATGAAGCTTTCTTT. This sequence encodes CASSDYEAFF.

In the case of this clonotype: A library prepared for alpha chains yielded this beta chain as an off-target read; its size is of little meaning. CDR3 in DNA: TGTGCCAGCAGTGAGTTCGGACAGCCGCTATACGAGCAGTACTTC. Amino acids: CASSEFGQPLYEQYF. The chain joins TRBV6-1 to TRBJ2-7, with D possibly being TRBD1 (6 bases). The ends were cut back, 3 bases at V and 4 bases at J, with 16 bases in the middle. CDR1 is MNHNS, CDR2 SASEGT, per germline. This CDR3 is 15 amino acids long.

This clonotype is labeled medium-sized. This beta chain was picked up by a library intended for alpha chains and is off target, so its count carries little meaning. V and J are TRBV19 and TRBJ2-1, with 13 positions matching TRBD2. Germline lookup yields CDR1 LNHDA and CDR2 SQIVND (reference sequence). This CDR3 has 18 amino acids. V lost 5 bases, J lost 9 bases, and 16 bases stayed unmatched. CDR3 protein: CASSHTPRTSGRRGEQFF. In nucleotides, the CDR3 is TGTGCCAGTAGTCATACCCCCCGGACTAGCGGGAGACGGGGTGAGCAGTTCTTC.

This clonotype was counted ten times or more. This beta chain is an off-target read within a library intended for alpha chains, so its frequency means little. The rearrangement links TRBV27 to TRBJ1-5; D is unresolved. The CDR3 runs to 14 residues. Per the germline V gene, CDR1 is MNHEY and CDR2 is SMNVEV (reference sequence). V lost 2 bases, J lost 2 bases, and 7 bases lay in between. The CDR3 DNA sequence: TGTGCCAGCAGTTTACAGAGTGGCAATCAGCCCCAGCATTTT. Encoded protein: CASSLQSGNQPQHF.

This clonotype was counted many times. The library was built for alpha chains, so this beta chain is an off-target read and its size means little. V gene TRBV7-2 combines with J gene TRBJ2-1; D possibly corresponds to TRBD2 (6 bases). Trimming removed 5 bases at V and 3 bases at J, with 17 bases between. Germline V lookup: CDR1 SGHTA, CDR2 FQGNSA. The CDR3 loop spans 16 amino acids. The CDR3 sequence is CASSLDLGGNYNEQFF. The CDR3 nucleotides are TGTGCCAGCAGCCTAGATTTGGGCGGGAACTACAATGAGCAGTTCTTC. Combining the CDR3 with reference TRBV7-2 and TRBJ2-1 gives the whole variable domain GAGVSQSPSNKVTEKGKDVELRCDPISGHTALYWYRQSLGQGLEFLIYFQGNSAPDKSGLPSDRFSAERTGGSVSTLTIQRTQQEDSAVYLCASSLDLGGNYNEQFFGPGTRLTVL.

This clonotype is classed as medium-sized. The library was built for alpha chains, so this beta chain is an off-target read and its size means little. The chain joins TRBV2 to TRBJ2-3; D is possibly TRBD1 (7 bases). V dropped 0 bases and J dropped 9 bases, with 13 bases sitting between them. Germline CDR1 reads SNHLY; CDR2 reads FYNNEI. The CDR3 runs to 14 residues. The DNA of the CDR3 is TGTGCCAGCAGTGAAGCGCAGGGGGGACCCACGCAGTATTTT. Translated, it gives CASSEAQGGPTQYF.

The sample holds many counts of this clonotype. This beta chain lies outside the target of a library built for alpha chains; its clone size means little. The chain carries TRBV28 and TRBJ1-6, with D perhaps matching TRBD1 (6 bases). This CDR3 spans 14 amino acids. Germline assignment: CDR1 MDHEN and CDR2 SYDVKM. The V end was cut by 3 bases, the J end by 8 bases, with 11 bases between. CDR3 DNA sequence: TGTGCCAGCAGTTTGGCAGGGGAAGATTCACCCCTCCACTTT. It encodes CASSLAGEDSPLHF.